One sample yielded the 24 T cell receptor beta chains listed below, sequenced in a study of T cells in tuberculosis. Libraries were prepared by immunoSEQ multiplex PCR; TCRdb keeps only in-frame clonotypes and omits some of them. The repertoire holds approximately 59,000 clones, with 88% as singletons. Cells were sorted from thawed PBMC rested overnight and stained with GMM-loaded CD1B tetramer, viability dye and anti-CD3. C32 glucose monomycolate from Rhodococcus equi was loaded onto the CD1B tetramers. Sequencing was performed on CD1b-GMM tetramer-negative cells sorted from PBMCs. These receptors were obtained from an adult woman with latent tuberculosis.

This sequence joins TRBV6-5 and TRBJ2-5; 10 bases line up with TRBD1. V shed 2 bases and J 7 bases; nucleotides not matched to a gene: 10. The germline V gene encodes CDR1 MNHEY and CDR2 SVGAGI. The CDR3 is 16 residues long. The CDR3 loop reads CASSYRDRGDRGTQYF. The DNA for the CDR3 is TGTGCCAGCAGTTACCGGGACAGGGGAGATAGGGGGACCCAGTACTTC.

This clone was seen only a few times. This chain connects TRBV5-1 to TRBJ2-7, with TRBD2 identical over 7 bases. The CDR3 spans 17 residues. Trimming removed 0 bases from V and 0 bases from J; junction bases left unmatched: 9. CDR1 SGHRS and CDR2 YFSETQ come from the germline V gene. CDR3 DNA sequence: TGCGCCAGCAGCTTGGGCCTAGCGGAACATAGCTCCTACGAGCAGTACTTC. It yields the protein CASSLGLAEHSSYEQYF.

V gene TRBV4-1 combines with J gene TRBJ1-1, with 9 bases that match TRBD1. Germline loops: CDR1 MGHRA, CDR2 YSYEKL. This CDR3 has 15 amino acids. V was clipped by 0 bases and J by 8 bases; unmatched bases: 7. The CDR3 DNA is TGCGCCAGCAGCCAAGAGGGGGGACAGGGATACGAAGCTTTCTTT. Translated, it gives CASSQEGGQGYEAFF.

The genes are TRBV6-5 and TRBJ1-4; maybe TRBD1 (6 bases). V shed 0 bases and J shed 10 bases, with 15 bases lying between them. Germline V lookup: CDR1 MNHEY, CDR2 SVGAGI. The CDR3 runs to 15 residues. This CDR3 reads CASSYSGAGESKLFF. The DNA of the CDR3 is TGTGCCAGCAGTTACTCGGGGGCAGGGGAATCAAAACTGTTTTTT.

The chain carries TRBV9 and TRBJ2-5, with 9 positions matching TRBD1. CDR1 is SGDLS, CDR2 YYNGEE, per germline. With V trimmed by 3 bases and J by 4 bases, 1 base remained unmatched. CDR3 length equals 13 residues. The CDR3 region is CASSATGGETQYF. DNA of the CDR3: TGTGCCAGCAGCGCGACAGGGGGAGAGACCCAGTACTTC.

J is TRBJ2-3 and V is TRBV30, with 7 bases matching TRBD2. V dropped 7 bases and J dropped 3; count of bases not matched to a gene: 13. From germline, CDR1 is GTSNPN and CDR2 SVGIG (reference sequence). This CDR3 spans 15 amino acids. CDR3 protein: CAYSKGGRSTDTQYF. The CDR3 DNA is TGTGCCTACTCCAAGGGAGGGAGAAGTACAGATACGCAGTATTTT.

The chain carries TRBV15 and TRBJ2-1; the match to TRBD2 covers 9 bases. Germline V gene data show CDR1 as LNHNV and CDR2 as YYDKDF (reference sequence). V lost 0 bases, J lost 9 bases, and 9 bases stayed unmatched. The CDR3 loop spans 16 amino acids. CDR3 nucleotide sequence: TGTGCCACCAGCAGAGATTTAGCGGGGGAGGTCGGTGAGCAGTTCTTC. Amino acids: CATSRDLAGEVGEQFF. Variable domain in full (rest from reference TRBV15 and TRBJ2-1): DAMVIQNPRYQVTQFGKPVTLSCSQTLNHNVMYWYQQKSSQAPKLLFHYYDKDFNNEADTPDNFQSRRPNTSFCFLDIRSPGLGDTAMYLCATSRDLAGEVGEQFFGPGTRLTVL.

In this sample, this clone turned up once. This chain connects TRBV27 to TRBJ1-1, with 8 bases lining up with TRBD1. Germline CDR1 MNHEY, CDR2 SMNVEV (reference sequence). The V segment lost 5 bases and the J segment 0 bases; nucleotides outside the gene matches: 5. The CDR3 spans 15 residues. The CDR3 DNA reads TGTGCCAGCAGTGATCCAGGGGGCGTGAACACTGAAGCTTTCTTT. Its protein product is CASSDPGGVNTEAFF.

The rearrangement joins TRBV28 to TRBJ2-7; 9 bases are a match to TRBD1. V was pared by 6 bases and J by 2 bases, with 8 bases of the junction left unmatched. CDR3 size: 15 residues. Germline V lookup: CDR1 MDHEN, CDR2 SYDVKM. The CDR3 here is CASRTQGAQAYEQYF. The CDR3 DNA follows: TGTGCCAGCAGAACACAGGGGGCGCAGGCCTACGAGCAGTACTTC.

This clone showed up just once. The V call is TRBV11-2, the J call TRBJ2-7; 8 bases line up with TRBD1. The ends lost 1 base at V and 5 bases at J; junction bases unmatched: 10. The CDR3 has 16 residues. Germline CDR1 is SGHAT and CDR2 is FQNNGV. The CDR3 is CASSLVSGGGFDEQYF. CDR3 nucleotide sequence: TGTGCCAGCAGCTTAGTTTCAGGGGGCGGTTTTGACGAGCAGTACTTC. The full variable domain, rest sourced from reference TRBV11-2 and TRBJ2-7, is EAGVAQSPRYKIIEKRQSVAFWCNPISGHATLYWYQQILGQGPKLLIQFQNNGVVDDSQLPKDRFSAERLKGVDSTLKIQPAKLEDSAVYLCASSLVSGGGFDEQYFGPGTRLTVT.

This chain uses TRBV30 with TRBJ1-1; 7 positions match TRBD1. V lost 2 bases to trimming and J lost 2 bases; unmatched junction nucleotides: 11. From germline, CDR1 is GTSNPN and CDR2 SVGIG (reference sequence). The CDR3 sequence is 16 residues long. This CDR3 reads CAWSPPTGKGNTEAFF. DNA for the CDR3: TGTGCCTGGAGTCCTCCGACAGGGAAGGGTAACACTGAAGCTTTCTTT. The full variable domain, its missing parts supplied by reference TRBV30 and TRBJ1-1, is SQTIHQWPATLVQPVGSPLSLECTVEGTSNPNLYWYRQAAGRGLQLLFYSVGIGQISSEVPQNLSASRPQDRQFILSSKKLLLSDSGFYLCAWSPPTGKGNTEAFFGQGTRLTVV.

J is TRBJ2-5 and V is TRBV5-4; 8 nucleotides line up with TRBD1. Germline assignment: CDR1 SGHNT and CDR2 YYREEE (reference sequence). The CDR3 runs 15 residues. The V and J ends lost 4 bases and 3 bases, in that order; junction bases with no gene match: 8. The CDR3 is CASSGQGAGEETQYF. The DNA of the CDR3 is TGTGCCAGCAGCGGGCAGGGGGCAGGAGAAGAGACCCAGTACTTC.

The DNA for the CDR3 is TGTGCCAGCTCACCCTTGGCGGGCACATCCTACAATGAGCAGTTCTTC. Amino acid sequence: CASSPLAGTSYNEQFF. The chain recombines TRBV18 with TRBJ2-1, with TRBD2 as a possible D gene (5 bases). Trimming removed 3 bases from V and 1 base from J, with 13 bases in between. This CDR3 has 16 residues. Germline-derived CDR1 and CDR2 are KGHSH and LQKENI.

The chain is built from TRBV27 and TRBJ2-3; TRBD2 matches at 10 bases. This CDR3 comprises 16 residues. Germline lookup yields CDR1 MNHEY and CDR2 SMNVEV (reference sequence). V lost 5 bases to trimming and J lost 6 bases; unmatched junction nucleotides: 11. The CDR3 sequence is CASSPRGAGGRDTQYF. CDR3 nucleotides: TGTGCCAGCAGTCCCCGAGGAGCGGGGGGGCGGGATACGCAGTATTTT.

The CDR3 protein is CASSQGLNEQFF. The CDR3 DNA follows: TGTGCCAGTAGTCAGGGGTTGAATGAGCAGTTCTTC. The chain joins TRBV19 to TRBJ2-1; D perhaps matches TRBD1 (6 bases). Trimming took off 5 bases at V and 7 bases at J, with 9 bases between the two ends. This CDR3 spans 12 amino acids. Germline CDR1 LNHDA, CDR2 SQIVND (reference sequence).

This chain uses TRBV6-1 with TRBJ2-5; 8 positions agree with TRBD1. The J call may not be correct, given that the DNA end is closer to TRBJ2-7. Germline lookup yields CDR1 MNHNS and CDR2 SASEGT. The length of the CDR3 is 15 residues. In DNA, the CDR3 is TGTGCCAGCAGTTCGACAGGGGTCGGGCCCTACGAGCAGTACTTC. As protein: CASSSTGVGPYEQYF.

CDR3 bases: TGTGCCAGCTCACGGGCGGGGGCGGGAGTCGACAATGAGCAGTTCTTC. Protein sequence: CASSRAGAGVDNEQFF. The rearrangement links TRBV18 to TRBJ2-1; possible D gene TRBD2, 7 bases. The CDR3 loop spans 16 amino acids. V lost 4 bases, J lost 5 bases, and 18 bases lay in between. Germline-derived CDR1 and CDR2 are KGHSH and LQKENI.

The chain couples TRBV6-5 to TRBJ1-1; D perhaps matches TRBD1 (5 bases). The CDR3 length is 12 residues. Germline V gives CDR1 MNHEY, CDR2 SVGAGI. V was shortened by 11 bases and J by 2 bases, with 12 bases between the two germline ends. This chain's CDR3 is CAGSTVNTEAFF. DNA for the CDR3: TGTGCCGGTTCGACAGTTAACACTGAAGCTTTCTTT.

The chain uses TRBV4-3 and TRBJ2-1, with D unresolved. This CDR3 comprises 15 residues. Germline assignment: CDR1 LGHNA and CDR2 YSLEER. The ends were cut back, 1 base at V and 4 bases at J, with 11 bases in the middle. CDR3 loop: CASSQVGGQYNEQFF. Here the CDR3 DNA reads TGCGCCAGCAGCCAAGTTGGTGGGCAATACAATGAGCAGTTCTTC.

The chain couples TRBV27 to TRBJ2-1; 10 bases align to TRBD2. CDR3 length: 16 residues. With 6 bases clipped from V and 2 bases from J, the junction kept 7 bases outside the gene matches. Per the germline V gene, CDR1 is MNHEY and CDR2 is SMNVEV (reference sequence). The CDR3 loop is CASSLDTSGTYNEQFF. CDR3 DNA sequence: TGTGCCAGCAGCCTTGACACTAGCGGGACCTACAATGAGCAGTTCTTC.

This rearrangement joins TRBV5-6 to TRBJ2-2; D gene unclear. In germline, CDR1 is SGHDT, CDR2 YYEEEE. Trimming shortened V by 8 bases and J by 0 bases, and 8 bases separated the two germline ends. CDR3 length equals 13 residues. This chain's CDR3 is CASRGSNTGELFF. DNA for the CDR3: TGTGCCAGTCGCGGATCGAACACCGGGGAGCTGTTTTTT. The full variable domain, its missing parts supplied by reference TRBV5-6 and TRBJ2-2, is DAGVTQSPTHLIKTRGQQVTLRCSPKSGHDTVSWYQQALGQGPQFIFQYYEEEERQRGNFPDRFSGHQFPNYSSELNVNALLLGDSALYLCASRGSNTGELFFGEGSRLTVL.

This clone showed up just a few times. The V and J genes are TRBV18 and TRBJ2-7; 8 bases line up with TRBD2. Trimming cost V 3 bases and J 6 bases; bases outside gene matches: 13. The CDR3 sequence is 16 residues long. The V gene's germline CDR1 is KGHSH and CDR2 LQKENI. This CDR3 is CASSPPKGREVSEQYF. As DNA, the CDR3 is TGTGCCAGCTCACCCCCTAAAGGGCGGGAGGTCTCCGAGCAGTACTTC.

The chain recombines TRBV12-5 with TRBJ1-2, with D uncertain. V dropped 2 bases and J dropped 5 bases, with 18 bases sitting between them. CDR1 is LGHNT and CDR2 is FRNRAP in the germline V gene. This CDR3 has 16 amino acids. CDR3 region: CASGLPYNHGGYGYTF. CDR3 bases: TGTGCTAGTGGTTTGCCTTATAATCACGGCGGGTATGGCTACACCTTC. Variable domain in full (rest from reference TRBV12-5 and TRBJ1-2): DARVTQTPRHKVTEMGQEVTMRCQPILGHNTVFWYRQTMMQGLELLAYFRNRAPLDDSGMPKDRFSAEMPDATLATLKIQPSEPRDSAVYFCASGLPYNHGGYGYTFGSGTRLTVV.

The V gene is TRBV28, the J gene TRBJ2-1, with D maybe TRBD2 (6 bases). Germline CDR1 and CDR2: MDHEN and SYDVKM. Trimming removed 6 bases at V and 1 base at J, with 40 bases between. The CDR3 runs to 24 residues. CDR3 DNA sequence: TGTGCCAGCAGCACGGAAAACGTGTTCGTAACCGACCCCGGGACGCGGGAATCCTACAATGAGCAGTTCTTC. Amino acid sequence: CASSTENVFVTDPGTRESYNEQFF.